A selection of T cell receptor beta chains follows, all from one sample in a study of T-cell memory formation after mild COVID-19. TCRdb analysed the 5' RACE reads with MiXCR anew, one entry per CDR3 protein. This repertoire shows around 440,000 distinct CDR3 sequences, approximately 18% found once; its top ten account for 10% to 15%. The material sequenced was PBMCs or a T cell subset sorted from them (not recorded which). The source of these receptors is an adult woman who had mild COVID-19 (a few samples of this study predate the infection). Cell type and time point are not known. CDR3s include the opening cysteine and the closing phenylalanine or tryptophan. A D gene is named only where the DNA matches it firmly. Clone size, where shown, is once, few, many, or a class for clones that have expanded.

J gene,V gene,clone size,CDR3 length,D gene,CDR3 protein,CDR3 DNA
TRBJ2-5,TRBV6-2/TRBV6-3,-,17,TRBD2,CASSYRHPLAGEETQYF,TGTGCCAGCAGTTACCGGCACCCACTAGCGGGAGAAGAGACCCAGTACTTC
TRBJ2-7,TRBV20-1,-,14,-,CSAPNSRESYEQYF,TGCAGTGCTCCAAATTCTAGGGAATCCTACGAGCAGTACTTC
TRBJ1-5,TRBV5-1,-,15,-,CASREGLYSNQPQHF,TGCGCCAGCAGGGAGGGGCTGTATAGCAATCAGCCCCAGCATTTT
TRBJ2-7,TRBV12-3/TRBV12-4,few,15,TRBD1,CASSLVRDRKNEQYF,TGTGCCAGCAGTCTGGTTCGGGACAGGAAAAACGAGCAGTACTTC
TRBJ2-3,TRBV27,-,12,-,CASRRATDTQYF,TGTGCCAGCAGGCGGGCCACAGATACGCAGTATTTT
TRBJ2-1,TRBV6-5,few,13,-,CASSPGANNEQFF,TGTGCCAGCAGCCCAGGGGCAAACAATGAGCAGTTCTTC
TRBJ2-5,TRBV15,-,14,-,CATSRPLPGETQYF,TGTGCCACCAGCAGACCCCTCCCGGGGGAGACCCAGTACTTC
TRBJ1-1,TRBV6-5,few,15,-,CASRPGRRVYTEAFF,TGTGCCAGCAGGCCTGGACGGCGTGTTTACACTGAAGCTTTCTTT
TRBJ2-1,TRBV20-1,few,15,TRBD2,CSAPLGGGAWNEQFF,TGCAGTGCGCCTCTCGGCGGGGGGGCGTGGAATGAGCAGTTCTTC
TRBJ2-7,TRBV7-2,-,15,TRBD1,CASSSRTGKSYEQYF,TGTGCCAGCAGCTCCCGGACAGGGAAATCCTACGAGCAGTACTTC
TRBJ2-5,TRBV15,few,13,-,CATSRRLEETQYF,TGTGCCACCAGCAGGAGACTAGAAGAGACCCAGTACTTC
TRBJ2-5,TRBV29-1,few,14,-,CSVVRPTRGETQYF,TGCAGCGTTGTTCGACCGACCCGGGGTGAGACCCAGTACTTC
TRBJ2-1,TRBV5-1,many,15,TRBD2,CASSLTGGSYNEQFF,TGCGCCAGCAGCTTGACGGGGGGTTCGTACAATGAGCAGTTCTTC
TRBJ2-4,TRBV5-1,few,13,-,CASSSTVKDIQYF,TGCGCCAGCAGCTCCACTGTCAAGGACATTCAGTACTTC
TRBJ1-6,TRBV6-6,many,15,TRBD1,CASSYSGTGGSPLHF,TGTGCCAGCAGTTACTCCGGGACAGGGGGCTCACCCCTCCACTTT
TRBJ2-1,TRBV5-1,-,15,-,CASSFWTSSYNEQFF,TGCGCCAGCAGCTTTTGGACAAGCTCCTACAATGAGCAGTTCTTC
TRBJ1-1,TRBV24-1,few,14,-,CATSDMTRGYGAFF,TGTGCCACCAGTGATATGACAAGAGGGTACGGAGCTTTCTTT
TRBJ2-1,TRBV10-3,many,15,TRBD2,CAISPGTSSYNEQFF,TGTGCCATCAGTCCCGGGACTAGCTCCTACAATGAGCAGTTCTTC
TRBJ2-5,TRBV4-1,many,16,-,CASSPIGARGQETQYF,TGCGCCAGCAGCCCGATTGGAGCTAGGGGCCAAGAGACCCAGTACTTC
TRBJ2-7,TRBV6-5,many,14,TRBD1,CASSLWTGSGEQYF,TGTGCCAGCAGTTTGTGGACAGGCTCGGGAGAGCAGTACTTC
TRBJ1-2,TRBV20-1,-,15,-,CSASTGGLTSRGYTF,TGCAGTGCTTCGACCGGGGGCCTCACGAGCCGTGGCTACACCTTC
TRBJ2-7,TRBV2,-,14,TRBD1,CASRRTGVFYEQYF,TGTGCCAGCAGACGGACAGGGGTCTTCTACGAGCAGTACTTC
TRBJ2-7,TRBV7-9,-,16,TRBD1,CASSFEPGQGPYEQYF,TGTGCCAGCAGCTTCGAACCGGGACAGGGCCCCTACGAGCAGTACTTC
TRBJ1-5,TRBV3-1,-,15,-,CASSHQGNSNQPQHF,TGTGCCAGCAGCCATCAGGGTAATAGCAATCAGCCCCAGCATTTT
TRBJ2-7,TRBV27,few,14,-,CASSRVGSSYEQYF,TGTGCCAGCAGTCGAGTCGGCTCTTCCTACGAGCAGTACTTC
TRBJ1-1,TRBV11-1,few,14,-,CASSPFSANTEAFF,TGTGCCAGCAGCCCGTTTTCTGCGAACACTGAAGCTTTCTTT
TRBJ1-4,TRBV20-1,-,14,-,CSARGRATNEKLFF,TGCAGTGCTAGAGGCAGAGCAACTAATGAAAAACTGTTTTTT
TRBJ1-1,TRBV5-1,-,17,TRBD1,CASSLAVFFQGASEAFF,TGCGCCAGCAGCTTGGCCGTCTTTTTCCAGGGGGCAAGTGAAGCTTTCTTT
TRBJ1-2,TRBV11-2,-,16,TRBD1,CASSRPGTGPNYGYTF,TGTGCCAGCAGCCGTCCCGGGACAGGGCCTAACTATGGCTACACCTTC
TRBJ2-3,TRBV3-1,-,17,-,CASSQDPPGSGADTQYF,TGTGCCAGCAGCCAAGATCCCCCGGGTTCGGGCGCAGATACGCAGTATTTT
TRBJ2-3,TRBV7-8,-,16,-,CASRISSAALTDTQYF,TGTGCCAGCAGAATTAGTAGCGCAGCCCTCACAGATACGCAGTATTTT
TRBJ1-2,TRBV27,few,13,TRBD1,CASSTDRNYGYTF,TGTGCCAGCAGTACGGACAGGAACTATGGCTACACCTTC
TRBJ2-1,TRBV5-4,few,15,TRBD2,CASSSPSGLYNEQFF,TGTGCCAGCAGCTCCCCTAGCGGGCTTTACAATGAGCAGTTCTTC
TRBJ2-1,TRBV30,few,13,-,CAWTVGSLLEQFF,TGTGCCTGGACTGTAGGGAGTCTCCTTGAGCAGTTCTTC
TRBJ1-2,TRBV25-1,few,15,-,CASSELGGADYGYTF,TGTGCCAGCAGTGAGCTTGGGGGGGCCGACTATGGCTACACCTTC
TRBJ1-2,TRBV19,few,12,-,CASSWANYGYTF,TGTGCCAGTAGTTGGGCGAACTATGGCTACACCTTC
TRBJ2-3,TRBV15,few,13,-,CATSSVFADTQYF,TGTGCCACCAGCAGCGTATTTGCAGATACGCAGTATTTT
TRBJ2-5,TRBV7-9,few,16,-,CASSSLRHTLQETQYF,TGTGCCAGCAGCTCCTTACGGCACACACTCCAAGAGACCCAGTACTTC
TRBJ2-3,TRBV4-2,few,13,-,CASSHGMSDTQYF,TGTGCCAGCAGCCATGGAATGTCAGATACGCAGTATTTT
TRBJ1-3,TRBV7-2,-,16,-,CASSLAHAGPQHTIYF,TGTGCCAGCAGCTTAGCGCATGCTGGGCCGCAGCACACCATATATTTT
TRBJ1-5,TRBV5-1,-,13,-,CASSLEGREPQHF,TGCGCCAGCAGCTTAGAGGGACGGGAGCCCCAGCATTTT